Presented here are 2 T cell receptor beta chains from one specimen sequenced in a study of T cells expressing NK-cell markers. Reprocessing the 5' RACE reads, TCRdb reports a single entry for every CDR3 protein and omits DNA. Its listing shows 140,000 or so distinct CDR3 sequences. Sequenced sample: blood T cells: a sorted CD56 or NKG2C T cell subset, CD4+ or CD8+ T cells, or bulk PBMC T cells (not recorded which). These receptor sequences come from a man aged 18 to 30 in good health.

The rearrangement links TRBV14 to TRBJ2-7; no DNA is available, so the TRBD1 call from TCRdb remains unchecked. This CDR3 spans 15 amino acids. Germline V CDR1 and CDR2: SGHDN, FVKESK. The CDR3 region is CASSLDRGFSYEQYF.

The chain uses TRBV11-3 and TRBJ2-3; TCRdb selects TRBD1, and the lack of DNA leaves this call unchecked. This CDR3 has 16 amino acids. Germline loops: CDR1 SGHNT, CDR2 YENEEA. The CDR3 reads CASSSYRDRATDTQYF.